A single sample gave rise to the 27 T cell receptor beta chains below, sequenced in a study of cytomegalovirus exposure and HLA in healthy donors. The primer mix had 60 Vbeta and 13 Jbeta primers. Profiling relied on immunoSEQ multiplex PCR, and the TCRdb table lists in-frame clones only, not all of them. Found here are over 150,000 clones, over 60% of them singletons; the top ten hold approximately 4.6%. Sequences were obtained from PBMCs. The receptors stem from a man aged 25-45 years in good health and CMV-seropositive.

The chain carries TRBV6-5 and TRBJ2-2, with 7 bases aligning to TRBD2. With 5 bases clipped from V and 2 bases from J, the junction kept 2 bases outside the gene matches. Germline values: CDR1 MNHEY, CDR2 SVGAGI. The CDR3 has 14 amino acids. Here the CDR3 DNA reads TGTGCCAGCAGTCGGGACTACAACACCGGGGAGCTGTTTTTT. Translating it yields CASSRDYNTGELFF.

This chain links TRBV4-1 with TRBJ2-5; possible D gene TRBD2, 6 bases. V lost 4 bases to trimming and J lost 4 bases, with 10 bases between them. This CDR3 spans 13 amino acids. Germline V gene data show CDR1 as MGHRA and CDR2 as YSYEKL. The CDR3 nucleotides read TGCGCCAGCAGCCGGAGGGGACTAGAGACCCAGTACTTC. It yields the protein CASSRRGLETQYF.

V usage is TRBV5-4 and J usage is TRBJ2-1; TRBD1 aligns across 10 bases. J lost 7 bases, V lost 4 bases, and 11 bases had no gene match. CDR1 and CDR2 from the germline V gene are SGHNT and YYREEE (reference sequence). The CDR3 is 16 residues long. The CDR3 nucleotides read TGTGCCAGCAGCCCTGGATGGGGACAGGGGACAAATGAGCAGTTCTTC. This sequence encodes CASSPGWGQGTNEQFF. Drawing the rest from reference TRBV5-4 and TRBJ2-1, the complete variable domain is ETGVTQSPTHLIKTRGQQVTLRCSSQSGHNTVSWYQQALGQGPQFIFQYYREEENGRGNFPPRFSGLQFPNYSSELNVNALELDDSALYLCASSPGWGQGTNEQFFGPGTRLTVL.

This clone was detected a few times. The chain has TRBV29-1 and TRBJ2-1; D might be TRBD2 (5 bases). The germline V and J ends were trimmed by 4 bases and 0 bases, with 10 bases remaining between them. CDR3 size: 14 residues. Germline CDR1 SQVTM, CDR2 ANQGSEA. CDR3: CSVVASSSYNEQFF. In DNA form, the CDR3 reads TGCAGCGTTGTGGCTAGCTCCTCCTACAATGAGCAGTTCTTC.

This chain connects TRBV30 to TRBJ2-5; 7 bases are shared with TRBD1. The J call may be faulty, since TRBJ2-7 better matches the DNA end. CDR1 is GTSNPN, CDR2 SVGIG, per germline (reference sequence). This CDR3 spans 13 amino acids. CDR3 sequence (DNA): TGTGCCTGCGTTAGGGGGCATCCCTACGAGCAGTACTTC. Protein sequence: CACVRGHPYEQYF.

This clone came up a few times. The CDR3 nucleotides are TGCAGCGTTGAAGTAGCGGGAGGTCACATTCAGTACTTC. Amino acid sequence: CSVEVAGGHIQYF. This chain joins TRBV29-1 and TRBJ2-4; TRBD2 aligns across 10 bases. V trimming: 1 base; J trimming: 8 bases; junction bases outside the gene matches: 2. Germline V lookup: CDR1 SQVTM, CDR2 ANQGSEA. The CDR3 runs to 13 residues.

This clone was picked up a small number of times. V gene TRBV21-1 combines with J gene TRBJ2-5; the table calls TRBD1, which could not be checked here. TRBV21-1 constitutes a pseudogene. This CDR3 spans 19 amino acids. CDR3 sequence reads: CASSKTIAAGQGSLETQYF. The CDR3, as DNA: TGTGCCAGCAGCAAAACAATAGCCGCAGGACAGGGATCTTTGGAGACCCAGTACTTC.

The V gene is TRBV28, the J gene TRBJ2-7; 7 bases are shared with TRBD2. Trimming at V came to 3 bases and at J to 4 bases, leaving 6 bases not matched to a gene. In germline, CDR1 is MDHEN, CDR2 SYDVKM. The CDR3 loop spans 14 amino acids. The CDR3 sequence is CASSFAGAGYEQYF. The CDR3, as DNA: TGTGCCAGCAGTTTTGCGGGAGCGGGTTACGAGCAGTACTTC.

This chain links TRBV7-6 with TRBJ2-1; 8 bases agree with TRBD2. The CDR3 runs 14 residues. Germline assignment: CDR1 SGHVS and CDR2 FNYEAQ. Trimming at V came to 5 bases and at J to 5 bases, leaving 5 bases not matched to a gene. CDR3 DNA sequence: TGTGCCAGCAGCCCCCCCGGGGGGGACAATGAGCAGTTCTTC. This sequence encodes CASSPPGGDNEQFF.

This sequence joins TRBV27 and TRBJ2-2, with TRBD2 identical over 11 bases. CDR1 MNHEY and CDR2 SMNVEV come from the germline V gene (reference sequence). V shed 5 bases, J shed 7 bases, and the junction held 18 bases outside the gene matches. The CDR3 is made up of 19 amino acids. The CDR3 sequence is CASSIRRWIAGGQSGELFF. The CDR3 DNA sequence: TGTGCCAGCAGTATTCGCCGTTGGATAGCGGGGGGGCAAAGCGGGGAGCTGTTTTTT.

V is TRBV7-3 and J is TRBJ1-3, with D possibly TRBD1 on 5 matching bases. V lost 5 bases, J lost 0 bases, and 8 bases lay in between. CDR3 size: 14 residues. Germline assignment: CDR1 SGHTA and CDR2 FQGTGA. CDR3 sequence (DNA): TGTGCCAGCAGCCCCCAGGGCTCTGGAAACACCATATATTTT. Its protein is CASSPQGSGNTIYF.

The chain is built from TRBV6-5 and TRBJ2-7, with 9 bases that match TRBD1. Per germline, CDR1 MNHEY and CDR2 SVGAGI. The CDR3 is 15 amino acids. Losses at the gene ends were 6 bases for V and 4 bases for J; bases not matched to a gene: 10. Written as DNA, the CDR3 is TGTGCCAGCAGCTACCGGGACAGGGTGACATACGAGCAGTACTTC. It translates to CASSYRDRVTYEQYF.

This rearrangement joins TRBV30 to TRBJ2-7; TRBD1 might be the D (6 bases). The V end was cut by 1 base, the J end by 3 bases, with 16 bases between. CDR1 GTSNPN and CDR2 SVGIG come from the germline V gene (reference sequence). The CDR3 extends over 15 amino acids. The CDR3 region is CAWSAFRGRIYEQYF. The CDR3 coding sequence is TGTGCCTGGAGTGCATTCAGGGGAAGGATCTACGAGCAGTACTTC. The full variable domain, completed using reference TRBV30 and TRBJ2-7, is SQTIHQWPATLVQPVGSPLSLECTVEGTSNPNLYWYRQAAGRGLQLLFYSVGIGQISSEVPQNLSASRPQDRQFILSSKKLLLSDSGFYLCAWSAFRGRIYEQYFGPGTRLTVT.

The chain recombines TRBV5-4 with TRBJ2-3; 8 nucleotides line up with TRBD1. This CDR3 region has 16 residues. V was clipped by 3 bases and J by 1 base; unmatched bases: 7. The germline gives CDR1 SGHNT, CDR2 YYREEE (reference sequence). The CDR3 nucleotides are TGTGCCAGCAGCTCCCCCCAGGGGGCCGGCACAGATACGCAGTATTTT. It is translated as CASSSPQGAGTDTQYF.

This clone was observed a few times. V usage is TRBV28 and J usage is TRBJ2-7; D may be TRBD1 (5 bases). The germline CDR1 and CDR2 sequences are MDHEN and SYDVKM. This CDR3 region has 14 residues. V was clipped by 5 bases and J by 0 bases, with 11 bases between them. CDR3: CASSPWTSSYEQYF. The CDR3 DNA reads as TGTGCCAGCAGTCCTTGGACATCCTCCTACGAGCAGTACTTC.

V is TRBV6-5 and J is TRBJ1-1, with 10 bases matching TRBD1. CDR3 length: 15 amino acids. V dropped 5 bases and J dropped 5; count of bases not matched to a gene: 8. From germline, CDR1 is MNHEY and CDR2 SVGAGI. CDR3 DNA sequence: TGTGCCAGCAGTCCTGACAGGGGGCGATGGACTGAAGCTTTCTTT. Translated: CASSPDRGRWTEAFF.

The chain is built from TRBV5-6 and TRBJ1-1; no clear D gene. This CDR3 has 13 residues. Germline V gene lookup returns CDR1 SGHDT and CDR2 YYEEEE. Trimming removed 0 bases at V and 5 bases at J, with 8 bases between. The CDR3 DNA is TGTGCCAGCAGCTTGGAACGGTCTACTGAAGCTTTCTTT. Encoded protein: CASSLERSTEAFF. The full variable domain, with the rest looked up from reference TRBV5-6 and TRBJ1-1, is DAGVTQSPTHLIKTRGQQVTLRCSPKSGHDTVSWYQQALGQGPQFIFQYYEEEERQRGNFPDRFSGHQFPNYSSELNVNALLLGDSALYLCASSLERSTEAFFGQGTRLTVV.

CDR3 sequence reads: CASSYGQNYEQYF. CDR3 bases: TGTGCCAGCAGCTACGGACAGAACTACGAGCAGTACTTC. The chain has TRBV7-3 and TRBJ2-7; TRBD1 is a possible D gene (6 bases). Trimming left V 4 bases short and J 3 bases short, with 10 bases between. CDR3 length: 13 residues. Per germline, CDR1 SGHTA and CDR2 FQGTGA.

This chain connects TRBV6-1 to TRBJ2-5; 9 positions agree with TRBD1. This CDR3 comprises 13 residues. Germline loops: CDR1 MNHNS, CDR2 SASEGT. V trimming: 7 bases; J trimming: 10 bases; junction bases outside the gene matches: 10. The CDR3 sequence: CASNLDRGYDQYF. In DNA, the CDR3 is TGTGCCAGCAACTTGGACAGGGGCTATGACCAGTACTTC.

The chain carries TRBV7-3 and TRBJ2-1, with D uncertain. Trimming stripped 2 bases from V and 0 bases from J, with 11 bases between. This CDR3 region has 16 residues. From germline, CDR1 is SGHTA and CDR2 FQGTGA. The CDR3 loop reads CASSLYTPSSYNEQFF. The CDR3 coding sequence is TGTGCCAGCAGCTTATATACGCCCAGCTCCTACAATGAGCAGTTCTTC.

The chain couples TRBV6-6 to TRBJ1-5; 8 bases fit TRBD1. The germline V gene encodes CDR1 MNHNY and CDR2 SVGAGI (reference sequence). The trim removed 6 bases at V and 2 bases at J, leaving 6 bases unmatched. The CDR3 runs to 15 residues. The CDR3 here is CASSRDRRGNQPQHF. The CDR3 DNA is TGTGCCAGCAGCAGGGACAGGCGGGGCAATCAGCCCCAGCATTTT.

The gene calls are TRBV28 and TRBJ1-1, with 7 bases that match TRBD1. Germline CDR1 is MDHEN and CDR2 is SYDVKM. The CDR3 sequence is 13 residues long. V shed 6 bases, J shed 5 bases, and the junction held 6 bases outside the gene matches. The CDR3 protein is CASRQQGRTEAFF. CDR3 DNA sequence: TGTGCCAGCAGACAACAGGGGAGGACTGAAGCTTTCTTT.

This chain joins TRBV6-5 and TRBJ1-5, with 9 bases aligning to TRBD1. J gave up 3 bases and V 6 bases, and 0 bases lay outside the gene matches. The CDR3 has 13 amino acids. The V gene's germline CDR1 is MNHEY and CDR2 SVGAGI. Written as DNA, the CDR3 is TGTGCCAGCAGACAGGGGGCCAATCAGCCCCAGCATTTT. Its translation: CASRQGANQPQHF.

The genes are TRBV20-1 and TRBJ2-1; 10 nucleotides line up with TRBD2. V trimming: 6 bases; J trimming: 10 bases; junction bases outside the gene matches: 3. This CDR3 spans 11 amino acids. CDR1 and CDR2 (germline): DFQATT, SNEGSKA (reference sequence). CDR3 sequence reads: CSARTSGEQFF. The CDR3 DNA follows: TGCAGTGCGAGGACTAGCGGCGAGCAGTTCTTC.

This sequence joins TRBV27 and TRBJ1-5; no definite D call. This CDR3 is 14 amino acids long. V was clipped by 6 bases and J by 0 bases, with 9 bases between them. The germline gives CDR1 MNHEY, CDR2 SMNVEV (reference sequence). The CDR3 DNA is TGTGCCAGCAGCGCGGCGAATAGCAATCAGCCCCAGCATTTT. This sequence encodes CASSAANSNQPQHF.

The CDR3 sequence: CASTSGTGANEQYF. In nucleotides, the CDR3 is TGTGCCAGCACCTCCGGGACAGGGGCCAACGAGCAGTACTTC. The chain employs TRBV6-6 and TRBJ2-7; 10 bases line up with TRBD1. The CDR3 length is 14 residues. Germline loops: CDR1 MNHNY, CDR2 SVGAGI (reference sequence). With V trimmed by 7 bases and J by 5 bases, 8 bases remained unmatched.

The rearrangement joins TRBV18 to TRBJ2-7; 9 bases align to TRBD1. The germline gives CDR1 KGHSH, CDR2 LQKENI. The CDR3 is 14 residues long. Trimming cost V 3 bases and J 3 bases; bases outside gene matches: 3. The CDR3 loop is CASSPRQGVYEQYF. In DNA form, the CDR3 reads TGTGCCAGCTCACCCAGACAGGGGGTCTACGAGCAGTACTTC.